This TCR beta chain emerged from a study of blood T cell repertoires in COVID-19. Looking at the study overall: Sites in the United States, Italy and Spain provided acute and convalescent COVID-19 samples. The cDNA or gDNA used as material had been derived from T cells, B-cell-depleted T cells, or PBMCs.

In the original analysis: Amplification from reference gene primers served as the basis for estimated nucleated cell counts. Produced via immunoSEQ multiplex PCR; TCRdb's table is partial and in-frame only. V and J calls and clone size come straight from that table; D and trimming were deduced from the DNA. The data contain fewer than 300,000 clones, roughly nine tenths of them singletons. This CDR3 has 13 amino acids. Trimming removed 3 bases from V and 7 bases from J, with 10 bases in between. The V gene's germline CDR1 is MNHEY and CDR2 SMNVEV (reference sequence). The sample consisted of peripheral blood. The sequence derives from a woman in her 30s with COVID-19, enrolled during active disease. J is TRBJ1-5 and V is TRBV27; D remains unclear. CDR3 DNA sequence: TGTGCCAGCAGTTTCGTCCGGTACCAGCCCCAGCATTTT. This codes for CASSFVRYQPQHF.